This T cell receptor beta chain originates from a study of cytomegalovirus exposure and HLA in healthy donors. Across the whole study: Tens of millions of unique TCRs from HLA-typed donors made up an early data release. General study findings and limits: Presence/absence analyses treated sequencing depth as roughly uniform across donors. The classifier reportedly diagnosed cytomegalovirus status with high specificity and sensitivity.

As regards this clone: The antigen remains unidentified.

Everyone who donated was a healthy bone marrow donor. The CDR3 is 15 residues long. The junction had 7 bases not matched to a gene; V was cut back by 0 bases and J by 5 bases. Germline CDR1 is LGHNA and CDR2 is YNFKEQ. PCR amplification relied on 60 Vbeta primers (plus 13 Jbeta primers). Profiling relied on immunoSEQ multiplex PCR, and the TCRdb table lists in-frame clones only, not all of them. Of 60,000 to 80,000 clones listed, 62% are singletons. Material for sequencing was PBMCs. The clonotype comes from a man in his thirties or forties in good health and CMV-seronegative. V is TRBV4-2 and J is TRBJ2-7, with 7 bases that match TRBD1. The CDR3, as DNA: TGTGCCAGCAGCCAAGATTCGACAGGGTATGACGAGCAGTACTTC. The encoded protein is CASSQDSTGYDEQYF.